Given below is one T cell receptor (beta chain) in context. Antigen specificity is unknown. Repertoires were generated with immunoSEQ multiplex PCR, while TCRdb's copy carries only in-frame clones and drops some. The profile shows tens of thousands of clones, 80% to 95% of them singletons. The V and J ends lost 4 bases and 6 bases, in that order; junction bases with no gene match: 4. The CDR3 is made up of 16 amino acids. CDR1 and CDR2 (germline): MNHEY, SVGAGI. This sample is part of a study of cytomegalovirus exposure and HLA in healthy donors. Broader study findings: The tendency of first-cohort TCR clusters to co-occur in the 110 or so validation repertoires emerged from a later analysis. Reportedly, cytomegalovirus status was diagnosed with high sensitivity and specificity. Overall, under 200 TCR beta chains were annotated as cytomegalovirus-associated.

Sequencing was performed on PBMCs. This chain links TRBV6-5 with TRBJ2-1; TRBD2 matches at 15 bases. The TCR comes from a young man in good health and CMV-seronegative. The CDR3 spells CASSWRTSGRANEQFF. Written as DNA, the CDR3 is TGTGCCAGCAGTTGGCGGACTAGCGGGAGGGCCAATGAGCAGTTCTTC.